This paragraph reports one T cell receptor beta chain. Its antigen remains undetermined. The input lacks base qualities; no much larger clone sits a single base away. These data originate in a study of blood T cell repertoires in COVID-19 (dated by TCRdb to 2020 to 2022). Regarding the study in general: Samples covering the acute and convalescent phases of COVID-19 were provided by collaborators in the United States, Italy and Spain. Where HLA class I and class II types were available, the types were taken from metadata supplied by the sample provider, not from assay-based typing. A de-identified subject ID, COVID-19 status, age in years and sex were almost always included in the sample metadata. Deeply sampled blood TCRbeta repertoires from subjects exposed to, actively infected with, or recovered from COVID-19 were included in the dataset. Samples came from the ongoing ImmuneRACE study (first 160 participants) plus 1,254 subjects from 6 global collaborators. The repertoires were made available in a free public database intended to serve as a resource for research on the immune response to SARS-CoV-2. The material from the prospective study consisted of cDNA or gDNA derived from T cells, B-cell-depleted T cells, or PBMCs.

TCRbeta CDR3 regions were amplified from genomic DNA by means of the immunoSEQ Assay, a bias-controlled multiplex PCR. On the authors' methods: The number of nucleated cells in each sample was estimated by amplification of reference gene primers within the assay. Sequence reads were collapsed and filtered to measure the absolute abundance of every unique TCRbeta CDR3 rearrangement. For each sample, productive Simpson clonality was calculated by taking the square root of Simpson's diversity index across productive rearrangements. Not all clones reach the TCRdb copy of this immuneACCESS table, which keeps in-frame sequences only. Checked studies attribute under half of the gap to unresolved V genes and leave the rest unexplained. V and J calls and clone size are those listed in that table; D and trimming were worked out from the DNA. Within this sample are 150,000 to 200,000 clones, with about 88% of them counted one time only. Approximately 0.77% of the sample belongs to the ten largest clones.

Via the germline V gene, CDR1 is SGDLS and CDR2 YYNGEE. V ends up 5 bases short and J 3 bases short, with an unmatched junction base count of 8. The cysteine opens and the phenylalanine closes a CDR3 of 15 amino acids. Of the read, only the CDR3 DNA is kept; its 45 bases are in frame from base 1. In the prospective study, participants were roughly 18 to 100 years old, resided in under 30 geographic areas of the United States, and were enrolled through a virtual design. To assign participants to cohorts, the prospective study relied on clinical history that participants themselves reported in a screening survey and a study questionnaire. For ImmuneRACE Cohort 3, a participant was defined as recovered based on two consecutive negative NP/OP PCR tests, clearance by a healthcare professional, or resolution of symptoms. In the prospective study, whole blood, serum and a nasopharyngeal or oropharyngeal swab were collected from each participant by mobile phlebotomists. Additional blood draws and questionnaires over an approximately 2-month period could optionally be provided by prospective study participants. Blood samples from the prospective study were shipped frozen or at room temperature prior to DNA extraction.

The study at large found these results: How much clinical and demographic metadata was included differed by source and by participant, and the metadata was provided uncurated.

This receptor was obtained from a woman in her late teens or twenties who had recovered from COVID-19. The chain uses TRBV9 and TRBJ2-1; 7 junctional bases match TRBD2. Sequencing input: PBMCs or T cells enriched from blood (not recorded which). The CDR3 reads as follows: CASSASGGFYNEQFF. The nucleotide sequence reads TGTGCCAGCAGTGCTAGCGGAGGGTTCTACAATGAGCAGTTCTTC. Extended through the reference TRBV9 and TRBJ2-1 proteins, this CDR3 yields the full variable domain: DSGVTQTPKHLITATGQRVTLRCSPRSGDLSVYWYQQSLDQGLQFLIQYYNGEERAKGNILERFSAQQFPDLHSELNLSSLELGDSALYFCASSASGGFYNEQFFGPGTRLTVL.